The present TCR beta chain was sequenced within a study of blood T cell repertoires in COVID-19. Study-wide context: The origin of the acute and convalescent COVID-19 samples was the United States, Italy and Spain. In each case, the material was cDNA or gDNA derived from T cells, B-cell-depleted T cells, or PBMCs.

This clone occurred a few times. Original data processing: How many nucleated cells were present was estimated from reference gene primer amplification. The protocol was immunoSEQ multiplex PCR, while the TCRdb copy is restricted to in-frame clones and leaves out a portion. For V, J and clone size, that table is used; D and trimming come from the DNA. The data show about 87,000 clones, approximately 75% seen once. The material sequenced was peripheral blood. This TCR was sampled from a woman in her 50s with acute or convalescent COVID-19.

CDR3 in amino acids: CASSPNRGRVNEKLFF. CDR3 coding DNA: TGTGCCAGCAGCCCCAACAGGGGGAGAGTGAATGAAAAACTGTTTTTT. V gene TRBV5-6 combines with J gene TRBJ1-4; 8 bases fit TRBD1. CDR3 length: 16 amino acids. J was trimmed by 5 bases and V by 4 bases; bases with no gene match: 10. CDR1 and CDR2 (germline): SGHDT, YYEEEE. The whole variable domain, filled in from reference TRBV5-6 and TRBJ1-4, reads DAGVTQSPTHLIKTRGQQVTLRCSPKSGHDTVSWYQQALGQGPQFIFQYYEEEERQRGNFPDRFSGHQFPNYSSELNVNALLLGDSALYLCASSPNRGRVNEKLFFGSGTQLSVL.